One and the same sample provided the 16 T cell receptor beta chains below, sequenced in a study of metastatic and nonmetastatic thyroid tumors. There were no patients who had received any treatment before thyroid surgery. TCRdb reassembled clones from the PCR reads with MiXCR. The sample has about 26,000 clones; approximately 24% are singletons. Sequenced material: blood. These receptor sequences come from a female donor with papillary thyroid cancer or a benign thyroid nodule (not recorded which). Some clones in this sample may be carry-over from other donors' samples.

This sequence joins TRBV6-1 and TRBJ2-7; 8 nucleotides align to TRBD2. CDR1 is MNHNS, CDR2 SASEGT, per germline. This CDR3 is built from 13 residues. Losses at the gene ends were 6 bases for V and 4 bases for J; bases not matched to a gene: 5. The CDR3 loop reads CASSGLADYEQYF. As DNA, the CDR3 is TGTGCCAGCAGCGGACTAGCTGATTACGAGCAGTACTTC.

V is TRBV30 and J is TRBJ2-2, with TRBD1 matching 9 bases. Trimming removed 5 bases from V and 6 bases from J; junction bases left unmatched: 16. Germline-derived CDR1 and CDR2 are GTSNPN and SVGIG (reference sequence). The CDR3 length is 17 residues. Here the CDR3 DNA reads TGTGCCTGGGGTCGGAGACGCACAGGGGGCAGGGCCGGGGAGCTGTTTTTT. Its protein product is CAWGRRRTGGRAGELFF.

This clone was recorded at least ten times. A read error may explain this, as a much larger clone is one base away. CDR3 in amino acids: CASSRGRAEVYEQYF. Written as DNA, the CDR3 is TGTGCCAGCAGCCGAGGAAGAGCCGAAGTCTACGAGCAGTACTTC. The rearrangement joins TRBV7-3 to TRBJ2-7; no clear D gene. V lost 5 bases, J lost 3 bases, and 17 bases lay in between. In germline, CDR1 is SGHTA, CDR2 FQGTGA. CDR3 length equals 15 residues.

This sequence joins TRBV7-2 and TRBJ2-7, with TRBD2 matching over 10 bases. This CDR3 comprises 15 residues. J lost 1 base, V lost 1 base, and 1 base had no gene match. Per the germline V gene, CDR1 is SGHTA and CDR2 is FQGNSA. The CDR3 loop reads CASSLGAGGSYEQYF. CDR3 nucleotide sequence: TGTGCCAGCAGCTTAGGAGCGGGAGGGTCCTACGAGCAGTACTTC.

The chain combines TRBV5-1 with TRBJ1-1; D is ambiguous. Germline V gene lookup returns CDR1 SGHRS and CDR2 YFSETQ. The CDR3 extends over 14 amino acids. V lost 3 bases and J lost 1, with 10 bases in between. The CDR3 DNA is TGCGCCAGCAGCTACCTGGACGGGAACACTGAAGCTTTCTTT. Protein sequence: CASSYLDGNTEAFF.

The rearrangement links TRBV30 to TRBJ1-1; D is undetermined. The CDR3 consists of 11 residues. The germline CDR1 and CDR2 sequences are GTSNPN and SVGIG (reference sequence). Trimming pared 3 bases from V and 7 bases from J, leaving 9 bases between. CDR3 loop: CAWSRPVEAFF. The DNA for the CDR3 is TGTGCCTGGAGCAGGCCGGTTGAAGCTTTCTTT.

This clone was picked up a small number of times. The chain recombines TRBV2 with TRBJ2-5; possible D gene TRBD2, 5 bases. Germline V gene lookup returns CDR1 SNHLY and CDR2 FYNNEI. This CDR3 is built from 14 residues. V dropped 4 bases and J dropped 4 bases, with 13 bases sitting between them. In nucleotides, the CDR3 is TGTGCCAGCAGTGGGACTGGGTCCGGAGAGACCCAGTACTTC. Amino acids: CASSGTGSGETQYF.

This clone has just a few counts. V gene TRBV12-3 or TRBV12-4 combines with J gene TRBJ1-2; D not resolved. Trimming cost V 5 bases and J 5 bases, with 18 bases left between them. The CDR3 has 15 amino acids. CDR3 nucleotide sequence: TGTGCCAGCAGTCAGTCCCGGGGAGTGTCTTATGGCTACACCTTC. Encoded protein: CASSQSRGVSYGYTF.

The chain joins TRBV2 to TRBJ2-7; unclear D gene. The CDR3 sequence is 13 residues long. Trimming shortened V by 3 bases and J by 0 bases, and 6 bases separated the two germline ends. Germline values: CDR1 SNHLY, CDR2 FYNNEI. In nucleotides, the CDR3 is TGTGCCAGCAGTGAGGCTATCTCCTACGAGCAGTACTTC. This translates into CASSEAISYEQYF.

CDR3 protein: CSARGGDGNTIYF. DNA for the CDR3: TGCAGTGCTAGAGGGGGGGATGGAAACACCATATATTTT. The chain links TRBV20-1 to TRBJ1-3; tentatively, D is TRBD1 (5 bases). Trimming stripped 1 base from V and 3 bases from J, with 7 bases between. The CDR3 has 13 amino acids. Germline V gives CDR1 DFQATT, CDR2 SNEGSKA (reference sequence).

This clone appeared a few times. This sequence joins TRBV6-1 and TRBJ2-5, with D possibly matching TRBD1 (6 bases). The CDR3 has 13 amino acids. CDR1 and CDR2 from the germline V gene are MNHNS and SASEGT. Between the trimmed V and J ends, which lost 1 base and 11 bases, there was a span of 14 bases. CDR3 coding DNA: TGTGCCAGCAGTGAAGTTTGGCTCGGGACACAGTACTTC. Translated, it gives CASSEVWLGTQYF.

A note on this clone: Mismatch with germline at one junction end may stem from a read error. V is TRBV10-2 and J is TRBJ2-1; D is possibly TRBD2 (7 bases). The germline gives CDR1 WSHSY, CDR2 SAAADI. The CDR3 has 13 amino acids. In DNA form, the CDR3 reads TGCGCCAGCAGTGTGAAGGGGGGGAATGAGAAGTTCTTC. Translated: CASSVKGGNEKFF.

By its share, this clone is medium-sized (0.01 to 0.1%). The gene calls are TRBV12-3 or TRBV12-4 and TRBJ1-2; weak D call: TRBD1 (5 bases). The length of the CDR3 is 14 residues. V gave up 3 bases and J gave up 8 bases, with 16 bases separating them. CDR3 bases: TGTGCCAGCAGTTTTCAGGGCCGATACTTAGGCTACACCTTC. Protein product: CASSFQGRYLGYTF.

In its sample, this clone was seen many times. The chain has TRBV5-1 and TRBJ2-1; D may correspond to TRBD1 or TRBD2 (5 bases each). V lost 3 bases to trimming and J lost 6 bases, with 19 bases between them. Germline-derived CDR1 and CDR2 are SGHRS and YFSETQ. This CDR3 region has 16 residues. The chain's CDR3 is CASSYFRGGVVNEQFF. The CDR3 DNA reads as TGCGCCAGCAGCTACTTCCGGGGCGGCGTAGTCAATGAGCAGTTCTTC.

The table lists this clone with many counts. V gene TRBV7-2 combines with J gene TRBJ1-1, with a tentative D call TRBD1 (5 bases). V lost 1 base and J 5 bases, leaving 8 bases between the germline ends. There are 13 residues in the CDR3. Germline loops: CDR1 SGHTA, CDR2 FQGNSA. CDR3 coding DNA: TGTGCCAGCAGCTTAGGTGGGGGAACTGAAGCTTTCTTT. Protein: CASSLGGGTEAFF.

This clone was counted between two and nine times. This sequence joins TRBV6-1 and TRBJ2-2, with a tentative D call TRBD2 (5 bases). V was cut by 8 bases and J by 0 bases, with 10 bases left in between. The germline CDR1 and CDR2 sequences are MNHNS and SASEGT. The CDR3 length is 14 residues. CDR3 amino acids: CASRGSSNTGELFF. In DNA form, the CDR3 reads TGTGCCAGCCGGGGAAGCTCGAACACCGGGGAGCTGTTTTTT.